The 15 T cell receptor beta chains given below trace back to one sample, sequenced in a study of cytomegalovirus exposure and HLA in healthy donors. The protocol was immunoSEQ multiplex PCR, while the TCRdb copy is restricted to in-frame clones and leaves out a portion. The sample yields 99,000 or so clones, 85% to 90% seen once. Sequenced sample: PBMCs. Receptor source: a woman younger than 30 in good health and CMV-seropositive.

The chain couples TRBV5-1 to TRBJ1-2; 10 bases are a match to TRBD1. The V segment lost 4 bases and the J segment 4 bases; nucleotides outside the gene matches: 7. Germline V gene sequence: CDR1 SGHRS, CDR2 YFSETQ. There are 15 residues in the CDR3. CDR3 nucleotides: TGCGCCAGCAGCGCGGACAGGGGGGTTAGCTATGGCTACACCTTC. Its protein is CASSADRGVSYGYTF.

The chain couples TRBV11-2 to TRBJ1-2; 7 bases align to TRBD1. Germline lookup yields CDR1 SGHAT and CDR2 FQNNGV. This CDR3 is built from 19 residues. The V and J ends lost 5 bases and 7 bases, in that order; junction bases with no gene match: 25. This CDR3 is CASSPRGRDRDLSRGGYTF. CDR3 coding DNA: TGTGCCAGCAGCCCCCGAGGAAGAGACAGGGACCTGTCCAGGGGTGGCTACACCTTC. Filled out from reference TRBV11-2 and TRBJ1-2, the complete variable domain reads EAGVAQSPRYKIIEKRQSVAFWCNPISGHATLYWYQQILGQGPKLLIQFQNNGVVDDSQLPKDRFSAERLKGVDSTLKIQPAKLEDSAVYLCASSPRGRDRDLSRGGYTFGSGTRLTVV.

CDR3 in amino acids: CASSYSMGSNEQYF. The DNA of the CDR3 is TGTGCCAGCAGTTACTCCATGGGGAGTAACGAGCAGTACTTC. V usage is TRBV6-6 and J usage is TRBJ2-7; weak D call: TRBD2 (5 bases). Germline-derived CDR1 and CDR2 are MNHNY and SVGAGI (reference sequence). The CDR3 totals 14 residues. The V end was cut by 0 bases, the J end by 5 bases, with 11 bases between.

The V gene is TRBV29-1, the J gene TRBJ2-5; possible D gene TRBD2, 6 bases. Between the trimmed V and J ends, which lost 4 bases and 5 bases, there was a span of 11 bases. The CDR3 spans 12 residues. Germline assignment: CDR1 SQVTM and CDR2 ANQGSEA. CDR3 nucleotides: TGCAGCGTTGTAGGAGGGCCGGAGACCCAGTACTTC. This translates into CSVVGGPETQYF.

The V gene is TRBV28, the J gene TRBJ2-5, with D unclear. Germline V lookup: CDR1 MDHEN, CDR2 SYDVKM. CDR3 length: 11 residues. Trimming shortened V by 8 bases and J by 5 bases, and 9 bases separated the two germline ends. The CDR3 reads CASSRGETQYF. DNA for the CDR3: TGTGCCAGCTCTAGAGGCGAGACCCAGTACTTC.

This chain uses TRBV7-9 with TRBJ2-2; maybe TRBD1 (5 bases). V lost 4 bases, J lost 10 bases, and 13 bases lay in between. Germline loops: CDR1 SEHNR, CDR2 FQNEAQ (reference sequence). This CDR3 region has 13 residues. CDR3 protein: CASSSTEVPELFF. In DNA, the CDR3 is TGTGCCAGCAGCTCGACAGAGGTCCCGGAGCTGTTTTTT.

The genes are TRBV28 and TRBJ1-5; 9 bases are shared with TRBD1. The CDR3 loop spans 13 amino acids. Looked up from germline, CDR1 is MDHEN and CDR2 is SYDVKM. The junction had 5 bases not matched to a gene; V was cut back by 5 bases and J by 9 bases. In DNA form, the CDR3 reads TGTGCCAGCAGTCTGGACAGGGGCTGGCCCCAGCATTTT. This sequence encodes CASSLDRGWPQHF. The whole variable domain, remainder taken from reference TRBV28 and TRBJ1-5, is DVKVTQSSRYLVKRTGEKVFLECVQDMDHENMFWYRQDPGLGLRLIYFSYDVKMKEKGDIPEGYSVSREKKERFSLILESASTNQTSMYLCASSLDRGWPQHFGDGTRLSIL.

The chain employs TRBV25-1 and TRBJ2-7; D is perhaps TRBD2 (5 bases). The germline CDR1 and CDR2 sequences are MGHDK and SYGVNS. The CDR3 runs 15 residues. V lost 3 bases and J lost 7, with 19 bases in between. This CDR3 is CASSDGRKPRGEQYF. In nucleotides, the CDR3 is TGTGCCAGCAGTGATGGAAGAAAACCCAGAGGGGAGCAGTACTTC.

The genes are TRBV10-3 and TRBJ2-4; D might be TRBD2 (6 bases). CDR3 length: 17 amino acids. Germline V gene sequence: CDR1 ENHRY, CDR2 SYGVKD. Trimming shortened V by 0 bases and J by 0 bases, and 12 bases separated the two germline ends. The DNA of the CDR3 is TGTGCCATCAGTGAGTCGCCTGCGGAGGGAGCCAAAAACATTCAGTACTTC. Protein product: CAISESPAEGAKNIQYF.

The V gene is TRBV19, the J gene TRBJ2-2; 13 positions agree with TRBD2. Germline trimming cut 6 bases from V and 1 base from J; bases unmatched to any gene: 2. Germline values: CDR1 LNHDA, CDR2 SQIVND (reference sequence). The CDR3 spans 16 residues. Here the CDR3 reads CASRRTSGGNTGELFF. CDR3 sequence (DNA): TGTGCCAGTAGGAGGACTAGCGGGGGGAACACCGGGGAGCTGTTTTTT.

The chain uses TRBV7-9 and TRBJ2-1; TRBD2 agrees at 9 bases. The germline V gene encodes CDR1 SEHNR and CDR2 FQNEAQ (reference sequence). This CDR3 region has 16 residues. The V and J ends lost 5 bases and 9 bases, in that order; junction bases with no gene match: 14. The CDR3 here is CASSPRGLAGTFEQFF. The CDR3 nucleotides read TGTGCCAGCAGCCCCAGAGGGCTAGCGGGAACCTTTGAGCAGTTCTTC.

The gene calls are TRBV18 and TRBJ2-1; the D gene is possibly TRBD2 (5 bases). The CDR3 consists of 12 residues. V was shortened by 6 bases and J by 13 bases, with 16 bases between the two germline ends. Germline values: CDR1 KGHSH, CDR2 LQKENI. The CDR3: CASSSAGEKQFF. In DNA form, the CDR3 reads TGTGCCAGCTCTTCCGCGGGTGAGAAACAGTTCTTC.

The chain is built from TRBV11-2 and TRBJ1-4, with D perhaps TRBD1 (6 bases). Looked up from germline, CDR1 is SGHAT and CDR2 is FQNNGV. The CDR3 contains 14 residues. The germline V and J ends were trimmed by 6 bases and 3 bases, with 11 bases remaining between them. CDR3 protein: CASSSRGANEKLFF. CDR3 DNA: TGTGCCAGCAGTTCCAGGGGAGCTAATGAAAAACTGTTTTTT.

The V gene is TRBV2, the J gene TRBJ1-6; TRBD1 matches at 8 bases. V lost 7 bases to trimming and J lost 7 bases; unmatched junction nucleotides: 3. CDR1 is SNHLY and CDR2 is FYNNEI in the germline V gene. The length of the CDR3 is 13 residues. The DNA for the CDR3 is TGTGCCAGCAATGGACAGGGAAATTCACCCCTCCACTTT. It encodes CASNGQGNSPLHF.

CDR3 bases: TGTGCCAGCAGGCAAGGCGGGGGGGCGCCCCCGGATGGCTACACCTTC. Encoded protein: CASRQGGGAPPDGYTF. The chain links TRBV28 to TRBJ1-2, with D maybe TRBD1 (6 bases). V was trimmed by 6 bases and J by 6 bases, leaving 23 bases between them. The CDR3 is made up of 16 amino acids. The V gene's germline CDR1 is MDHEN and CDR2 SYDVKM.